The 20 T cell receptor beta chains listed next were all sequenced from one sample in a study of blood T cell repertoires in COVID-19. Clones were sequenced by immunoSEQ multiplex PCR, and TCRdb holds only the in-frame ones, with some missing. The sample holds some 22,000 clones, around 83% seen once. Sequencing was performed on peripheral blood. The receptors here all came from a man aged 65 to 79 with acute or convalescent COVID-19.

The chain combines TRBV7-2 with TRBJ2-7; TRBD2 matches at 11 bases. V lost 4 bases to trimming and J lost 4 bases; unmatched junction nucleotides: 6. The CDR3 is 15 amino acids. CDR1 SGHTA and CDR2 FQGNSA come from the germline V gene. CDR3 nucleotides: TGTGCCAGCAGCTGGGGGACTAGCGGAGCTTACGAGCAGTACTTC. Its protein product is CASSWGTSGAYEQYF. The whole variable domain, filled in from reference TRBV7-2 and TRBJ2-7, reads GAGVSQSPSNKVTEKGKDVELRCDPISGHTALYWYRQSLGQGLEFLIYFQGNSAPDKSGLPSDRFSAERTGGSVSTLTIQRTQQEDSAVYLCASSWGTSGAYEQYFGPGTRLTVT.

This clone is classed as medium-sized. The V and J genes are TRBV3-1 (or the pseudogene TRBV3-2) and TRBJ1-1; 8 nucleotides line up with TRBD1. Germline V gene data show CDR1 as LGHDT and CDR2 as YNNKEL (reference sequence). Germline trimming cut 1 base from V and 8 bases from J; bases unmatched to any gene: 0. The CDR3 contains 12 residues. The CDR3 is CASSQGDREAFF. The CDR3 bases are TGTGCCAGCAGCCAAGGGGACAGGGAAGCTTTCTTT.

On this clone: The junction and the germline gene differ at one end; a read error may be behind it. The chain joins TRBV7-2 to TRBJ2-1; maybe TRBD1 (5 bases). The CDR3 has 14 amino acids. Per germline, CDR1 SGHTA and CDR2 FQGNSA. The CDR3: CASSSDLQATEEFF. The CDR3 region has the DNA TGTGCCAGCAGTTCCGATCTACAGGCGACTGAGGAGTTCTTC.

V and J are TRBV12-3 or TRBV12-4 and TRBJ1-5, with D possibly matching TRBD1 (6 bases). V shed 9 bases and J shed 5 bases, with 14 bases lying between them. This CDR3 is built from 13 residues. CDR3 bases: TGTGCCAGTAGGGTGGGGGCCGATCAGCCCCAGCATTTT. Translation: CASRVGADQPQHF.

This sequence joins TRBV19 and TRBJ2-7; TRBD2 is a possible D gene (5 bases). Per germline, CDR1 LNHDA and CDR2 SQIVND (reference sequence). The ends were cut back, 1 base at V and 2 bases at J, with 12 bases in the middle. The CDR3 covers 15 residues. The CDR3 nucleotides are TGTGCCAGTAGTATAGCATCCGGGATTGCCTACGAGCAGTACTTC. Residues: CASSIASGIAYEQYF.

This chain uses TRBV7-2 with TRBJ2-2; 8 bases are shared with TRBD2. The V gene end was trimmed by 4 bases and the J gene end by 1 base; junction bases not matched to a gene: 5. Germline values: CDR1 SGHTA, CDR2 FQGNSA. The CDR3 loop spans 16 amino acids. The CDR3 reads CASSSRGGGNTGELFF. CDR3 bases: TGTGCCAGCAGCTCCCGGGGGGGCGGGAACACCGGGGAGCTGTTTTTT.

This rearrangement joins TRBV5-4 to TRBJ1-4; the D gene is possibly TRBD1 (5 bases). CDR3 length: 16 amino acids. Per the germline V gene, CDR1 is SGHNT and CDR2 is YYREEE (reference sequence). V was cut by 1 base and J by 0 bases, with 10 bases left in between. The CDR3 nucleotides are TGTGCCAGCAGCTTGTACGGGACTGCAACTAATGAAAAACTGTTTTTT. Residues: CASSLYGTATNEKLFF.

V is TRBV7-2 and J is TRBJ2-1; possible D gene TRBD1, 5 bases. Germline assignment: CDR1 SGHTA and CDR2 FQGNSA. The CDR3 loop spans 15 amino acids. Between the trimmed V and J ends, which lost 2 bases and 8 bases, there was a span of 16 bases. CDR3 region: CASSLLAEAGHEQFF. CDR3 nucleotides: TGTGCCAGCAGCTTATTAGCCGAGGCAGGGCATGAGCAGTTCTTC.

The CDR3 protein is CASTPEGFAYEQYF. CDR3 coding DNA: TGTGCCAGCACCCCCGAGGGTTTCGCCTACGAGCAGTACTTC. The rearrangement links TRBV6-2 or TRBV6-3 to TRBJ2-7; maybe TRBD2 (5 bases). CDR3 length: 14 amino acids. The germline V and J ends were trimmed by 7 bases and 2 bases, with 15 bases remaining between them. Germline CDR1 and CDR2: MNHEY and SVGEGT.

This clone has just a few counts. In DNA, the CDR3 is TGTGCCTGGAGTGACGGGAATTCACCCCTCCACTTT. Translated: CAWSDGNSPLHF. V is TRBV30 and J is TRBJ1-6; D remains ambiguous. Looked up from germline, CDR1 is GTSNPN and CDR2 is SVGIG (reference sequence). Trimming stripped 1 base from V and 7 bases from J, with 5 bases between. The CDR3 covers 12 residues.

This chain uses TRBV30 with TRBJ2-7, with TRBD2 matching over 7 bases. Germline CDR1 reads GTSNPN; CDR2 reads SVGIG (reference sequence). The CDR3 length is 12 residues. This chain's CDR3 is CAFGAGDWEQYF. For the CDR3, the DNA is TGTGCTTTCGGCGCGGGAGATTGGGAGCAGTACTTC.

This rearrangement joins TRBV19 to TRBJ1-3; D gene uncertain. This CDR3 is 17 amino acids long. CDR1 LNHDA and CDR2 SQIVND come from the germline V gene (reference sequence). V lost 5 bases, J lost 0 bases, and 17 bases lay in between. In DNA form, the CDR3 reads TGTGCCAGTAGTTTCTTGTCTACCCTGAGCTCTGGAAACACCATATATTTT. Its protein product is CASSFLSTLSSGNTIYF.

V usage is TRBV7-2 and J usage is TRBJ1-5; TRBD1 matches at 7 bases. V shed 5 bases and J 4 bases; nucleotides not matched to a gene: 8. The CDR3 sequence is 15 residues long. Germline V gives CDR1 SGHTA, CDR2 FQGNSA. The CDR3 DNA reads TGTGCCAGCAGCCGCGGGGGGGACAGTAATCAGCCCCAGCATTTT. Protein product: CASSRGGDSNQPQHF.

The rearrangement links TRBV2 to TRBJ2-7; 9 bases fit TRBD2. This CDR3 has 15 residues. The ends lost 4 bases at V and 7 bases at J; junction bases unmatched: 11. CDR1 SNHLY and CDR2 FYNNEI come from the germline V gene. CDR3 residues: CASSVASGAVGEQYF. The CDR3 DNA follows: TGTGCCAGCAGTGTGGCTAGCGGGGCCGTAGGAGAGCAGTACTTC.

The CDR3 nucleotides read TGTGCCAGCAGAGACTCGACAGGGACTTATGGCTACACCTTC. Translation: CASRDSTGTYGYTF. The chain couples TRBV28 to TRBJ1-2; TRBD1 aligns across 7 bases. The CDR3 has 14 residues. V shed 6 bases and J 5 bases; nucleotides not matched to a gene: 9. Germline CDR1 reads MDHEN; CDR2 reads SYDVKM.

The chain couples TRBV18 to TRBJ2-1; maybe TRBD1 (6 bases). The V end lost 3 bases, the J end lost 7 bases, and 16 bases lay between the germline ends. Looked up from germline, CDR1 is KGHSH and CDR2 is LQKENI. The CDR3 sequence is 15 residues long. The CDR3: CASSPKDSRSNEQFF. DNA for the CDR3: TGTGCCAGCTCACCGAAGGACAGCCGAAGTAATGAGCAGTTCTTC.

This rearrangement joins TRBV24-1 to TRBJ1-5; 7 nucleotides match TRBD1. The junction had 8 bases not matched to a gene; V was cut back by 6 bases and J by 4 bases. This CDR3 has 15 amino acids. Germline CDR1 is KGHDR and CDR2 is SFDVKD. The CDR3 reads CATSLDRVGNQPQHF. The DNA of the CDR3 is TGTGCCACCAGTCTCGACAGGGTGGGAAATCAGCCCCAGCATTTT.

The chain has TRBV5-6 and TRBJ1-6; D ambiguous. From germline, CDR1 is SGHDT and CDR2 YYEEEE. Trimming removed 4 bases at V and 10 bases at J, with 18 bases between. CDR3 length equals 15 residues. In nucleotides, the CDR3 is TGTGCCAGCAGCCCCGGACGGGGTGAACGGTCACCCCTCCACTTT. Protein product: CASSPGRGERSPLHF.

This clone came up a few times. The CDR3 nucleotides are TGTGCCAGCAGGGCTACGACAGGTGGGGGCAATCAGCCCCAGCATTTT. Protein sequence: CASRATTGGGNQPQHF. The J gene is TRBJ1-5, the V gene TRBV28, with D possibly matching TRBD1 (6 bases). The V and J ends lost 6 bases and 2 bases respectively, with 17 bases between them. Per the germline V gene, CDR1 is MDHEN and CDR2 is SYDVKM. This CDR3 is 16 amino acids long.

The chain has TRBV27 and TRBJ2-5; D is unclear. CDR1 and CDR2 from the germline V gene are MNHEY and SMNVEV (reference sequence). The CDR3 runs 14 residues. V was clipped by 5 bases and J by 2 bases, with 12 bases between them. The CDR3 DNA reads as TGTGCCAGCAGTATACCGGGTATGCAAGAGACCCAGTACTTC. This encodes CASSIPGMQETQYF.